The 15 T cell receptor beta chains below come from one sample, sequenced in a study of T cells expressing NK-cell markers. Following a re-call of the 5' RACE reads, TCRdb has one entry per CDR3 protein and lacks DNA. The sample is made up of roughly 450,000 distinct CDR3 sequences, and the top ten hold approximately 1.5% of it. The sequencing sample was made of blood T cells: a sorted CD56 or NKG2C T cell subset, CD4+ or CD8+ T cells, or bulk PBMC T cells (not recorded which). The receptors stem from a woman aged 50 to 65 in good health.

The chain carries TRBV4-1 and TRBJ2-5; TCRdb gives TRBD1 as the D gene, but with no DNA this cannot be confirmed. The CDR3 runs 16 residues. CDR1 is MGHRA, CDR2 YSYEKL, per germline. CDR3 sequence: CASSIAGPGAFETQYF.

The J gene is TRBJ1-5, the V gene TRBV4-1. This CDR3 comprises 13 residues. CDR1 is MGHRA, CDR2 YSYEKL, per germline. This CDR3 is CASSQGLVEPQHF.

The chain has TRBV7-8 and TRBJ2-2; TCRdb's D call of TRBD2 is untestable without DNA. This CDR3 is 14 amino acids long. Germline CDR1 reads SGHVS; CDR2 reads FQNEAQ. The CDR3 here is CASRGLAPTGELFF.

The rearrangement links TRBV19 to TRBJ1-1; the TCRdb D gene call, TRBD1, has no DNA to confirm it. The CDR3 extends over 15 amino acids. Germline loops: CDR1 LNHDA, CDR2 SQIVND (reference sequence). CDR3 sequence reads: CASSGGGGVFTEAFF.

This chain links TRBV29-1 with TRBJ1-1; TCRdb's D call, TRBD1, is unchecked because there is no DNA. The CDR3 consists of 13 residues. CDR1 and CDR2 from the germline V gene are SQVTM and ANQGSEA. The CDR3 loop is CSVVGAIQAEAFF.

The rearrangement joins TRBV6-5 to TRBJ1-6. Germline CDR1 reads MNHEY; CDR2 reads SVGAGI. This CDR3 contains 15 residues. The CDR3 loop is CASSPRDYYNSPLHF.

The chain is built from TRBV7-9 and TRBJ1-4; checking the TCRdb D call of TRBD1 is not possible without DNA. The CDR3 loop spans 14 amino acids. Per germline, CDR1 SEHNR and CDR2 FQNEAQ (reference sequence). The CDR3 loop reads CASSPGLINEKLFF.

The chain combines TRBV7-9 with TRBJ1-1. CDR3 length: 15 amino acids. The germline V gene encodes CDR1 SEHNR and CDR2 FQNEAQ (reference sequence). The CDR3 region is CASSLPITKNTEAFF.

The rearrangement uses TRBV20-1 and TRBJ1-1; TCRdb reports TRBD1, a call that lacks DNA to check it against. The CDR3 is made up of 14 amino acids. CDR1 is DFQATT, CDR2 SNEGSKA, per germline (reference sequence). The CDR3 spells CSARTGAGRTEAFF.

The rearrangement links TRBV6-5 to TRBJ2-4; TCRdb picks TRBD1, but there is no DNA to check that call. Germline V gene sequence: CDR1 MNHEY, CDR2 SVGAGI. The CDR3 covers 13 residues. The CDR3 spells CASSYYWGKDQYF.

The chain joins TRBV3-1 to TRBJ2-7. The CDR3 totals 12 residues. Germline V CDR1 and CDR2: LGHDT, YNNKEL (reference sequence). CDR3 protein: CASAGGSYEQYF.

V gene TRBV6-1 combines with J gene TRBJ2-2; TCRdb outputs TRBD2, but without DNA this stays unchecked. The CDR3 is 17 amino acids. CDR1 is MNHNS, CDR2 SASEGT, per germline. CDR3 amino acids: CASKWTSGRRYTGELFF.

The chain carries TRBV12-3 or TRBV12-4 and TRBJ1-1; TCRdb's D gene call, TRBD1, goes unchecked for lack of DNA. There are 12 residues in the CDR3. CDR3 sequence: CASRQGRTEAFF.

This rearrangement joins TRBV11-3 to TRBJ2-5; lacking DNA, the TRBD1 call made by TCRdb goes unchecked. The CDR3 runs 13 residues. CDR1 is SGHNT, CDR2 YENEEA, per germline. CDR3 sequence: CASSFPGRQTQYF.

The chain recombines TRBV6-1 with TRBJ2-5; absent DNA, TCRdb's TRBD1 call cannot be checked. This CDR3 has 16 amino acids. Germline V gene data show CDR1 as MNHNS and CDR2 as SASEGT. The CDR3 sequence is CASSEVWTGFQETQYF.